What follows describes a single T cell receptor beta chain. The antigen it recognizes is unknown. No base quality values were provided; no much bigger clone lies one nucleotide off. The data belong to a study of T cell changes during pregnancy in multiple sclerosis (dated by TCRdb to between 2018 and 2021). Regarding the research as a whole: The study examined how the T cell repertoire changed over the course of pregnancy in women with multiple sclerosis.

The CDR3 goes from the cysteine to the phenylalanine over 15 residues. Only the CDR3 part of the read is kept: 45 bases, read in frame from the first base. From V the trimming removes 1 base and from J it removes 9 bases, while the gene matches leave 3 bases of the junction unaccounted for. The germline V gene sets CDR1 to MGHRA and CDR2 to YSYEKL. The library was built by means of the immunoSEQ multiplex PCR assay. In TCRdb, the immuneACCESS table is reduced to in-frame sequences with V and J assigned. These tables do not hold every clone; where another copy was compared, an unresolved V gene accounts for under half, and the others remain unexplained. Recorded for this sample are tens of thousands of clones; just under 95% of them occurred a single time. The ten largest account for about 0.78% of the sample.

This receptor was identified in a female donor with multiple sclerosis, enrolled in a pregnancy study. The V gene is TRBV4-1 and the J gene is TRBJ2-1; 13 bases in between match TRBD2. This specimen consisted of peripheral blood, obtained in the third trimester of pregnancy. The CDR3 protein sequence reads: CASSQGGLAGSEQFF. The base sequence is TGCGCCAGCAGCCAAGGGGGACTAGCGGGAAGTGAGCAGTTCTTC.